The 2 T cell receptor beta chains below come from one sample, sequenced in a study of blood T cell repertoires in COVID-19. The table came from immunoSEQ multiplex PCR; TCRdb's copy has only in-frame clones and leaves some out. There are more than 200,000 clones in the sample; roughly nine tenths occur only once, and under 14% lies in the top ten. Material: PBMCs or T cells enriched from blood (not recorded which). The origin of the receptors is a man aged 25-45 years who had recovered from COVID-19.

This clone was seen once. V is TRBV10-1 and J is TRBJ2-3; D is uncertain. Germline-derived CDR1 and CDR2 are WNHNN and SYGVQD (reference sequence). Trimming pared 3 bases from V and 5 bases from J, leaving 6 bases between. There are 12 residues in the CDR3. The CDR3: CASSDSGDTQYF. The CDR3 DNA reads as TGCGCCAGCAGTGACTCAGGAGATACGCAGTATTTT.

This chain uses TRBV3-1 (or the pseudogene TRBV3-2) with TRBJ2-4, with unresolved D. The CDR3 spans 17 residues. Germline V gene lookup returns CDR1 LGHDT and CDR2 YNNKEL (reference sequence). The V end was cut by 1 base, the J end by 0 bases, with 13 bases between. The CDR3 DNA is TGTGCCAGCAGCCAAGTAGCCTACGGAATAGCCAAAAACATTCAGTACTTC. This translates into CASSQVAYGIAKNIQYF.